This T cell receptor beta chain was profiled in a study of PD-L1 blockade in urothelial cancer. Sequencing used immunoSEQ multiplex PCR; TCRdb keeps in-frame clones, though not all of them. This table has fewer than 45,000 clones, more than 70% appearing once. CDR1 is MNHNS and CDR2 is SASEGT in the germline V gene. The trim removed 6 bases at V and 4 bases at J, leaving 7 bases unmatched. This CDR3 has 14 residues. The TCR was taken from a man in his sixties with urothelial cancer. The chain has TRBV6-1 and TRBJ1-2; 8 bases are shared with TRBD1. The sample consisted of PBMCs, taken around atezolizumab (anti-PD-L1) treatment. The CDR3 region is CASSRDRSIYGYTF. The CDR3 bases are TGTGCCAGCAGCCGGGACAGGTCTATCTATGGCTACACCTTC.